This TCR beta chain was identified in a study of blood T cell repertoires in COVID-19. Study at large: The analysed material was cDNA or gDNA that came from T cells, B-cell-depleted T cells, or PBMCs.

As handled by the study authors: Quantification of nucleated cells was approximated via reference gene primer amplification. Measured with immunoSEQ multiplex PCR; TCRdb has only the in-frame clones, and not every one. The V and J calls and clone size come from that table; D and trimming were worked out from the DNA. Of 200,000 to 300,000 clones listed, roughly 85% are singletons. The sequence was collected from a woman in her forties who had been exposed to COVID-19. The sequenced sample consisted of PBMCs or T cells enriched from blood (not recorded which).

DNA for the CDR3: TGTGCCACCAGTGATACCTCGCAGGGCGGTGATGGCTACACCTTC. Amino acids: CATSDTSQGGDGYTF. The chain recombines TRBV24-1 with TRBJ1-2; tentative D call: TRBD1 (5 bases). The CDR3 has 15 residues. Per the germline V gene, CDR1 is KGHDR and CDR2 is SFDVKD. Trimming took 3 bases from V and 6 from J, leaving 16 bases between them.